This TCR beta chain was identified in a study of CD8 T cells in Susac syndrome. For this clonotype: The antigen is not known.

Whole-study findings and limits: The study's TCR sequencing and HLA analysis covered a relatively small number of individuals, and the study acknowledged this.

Trimming cost V 8 bases and J 2 bases; bases outside gene matches: 6. The CDR3 contains 14 residues. Germline V gives CDR1 MNHEY, CDR2 SMNVEV (reference sequence). Random hexamers were used to reverse transcribe an amount of about 0.5 to 1 ug RNA. MiXCR was run by TCRdb on the immunoSEQ multiplex PCR reads, yielding one entry per CDR3 protein. The repertoire holds around 100,000 distinct CDR3 sequences, with 95% as singletons. This chain connects TRBV27 to TRBJ2-5; 9 bases agree with TRBD2. Sequenced: CD8+ T cells from PBMCs. This clonotype was obtained from a human donor with Susac syndrome. The CDR3, as DNA: TGTGCCAGCGGAGGACTAGCGCATCAAGAGACCCAGTACTTC. It codes for CASGGLAHQETQYF.